One sample yielded the 18 T cell receptor beta chains listed below, sequenced in a study of shared clonotypes between healthy human individuals. Clones were read by immunoSEQ multiplex PCR, and TCRdb kept only the in-frame ones, dropping some. The table includes around 2,000,000 clones, 85% to 95% detected once. The specimen was naive CD4+ T cells sorted from blood. Subset denoted: CD45RA+ positively selected. Receptors were obtained from a man in his late teens or twenties in good health.

This clone has only one observation. The rearrangement joins TRBV6-5 to TRBJ1-1; possible D gene TRBD1, 6 bases. Germline loops: CDR1 MNHEY, CDR2 SVGAGI. The CDR3 extends over 14 amino acids. V was clipped by 4 bases and J by 5 bases, with 14 bases between them. This chain's CDR3 is CASSFLRGGTEAFF. CDR3 coding DNA: TGTGCCAGCAGTTTCCTCAGGGGAGGGACTGAAGCTTTCTTT.

With regard to this clone: The sample carries other DNA sequences with the same CDR3. The chain employs TRBV19 and TRBJ2-2; D ambiguous. The CDR3 covers 14 residues. The V end was cut by 1 base, the J end by 2 bases, with 5 bases between. Germline V gene sequence: CDR1 LNHDA, CDR2 SQIVND (reference sequence). The CDR3 sequence: CASSIGLNTGELFF. CDR3 DNA: TGTGCCAGTAGTATAGGTCTTAACACCGGGGAGCTGTTTTTT. Full variable domain (remainder filled in from reference TRBV19 and TRBJ2-2): DGGITQSPKYLFRKEGQNVTLSCEQNLNHDAMYWYRQDPGQGLRLIYYSQIVNDFQKGDIAEGYSVSREKKESFPLTVTSAQKNPTAFYLCASSIGLNTGELFFGEGSRLTVL.

The gene calls are TRBV30 and TRBJ2-1, with 7 bases that match TRBD1. Germline trimming cut 0 bases from V and 2 bases from J; bases unmatched to any gene: 4. This CDR3 spans 15 amino acids. The germline gives CDR1 GTSNPN, CDR2 SVGIG (reference sequence). The DNA for the CDR3 is TGTGCCTGGAGTGTAAACAGGGGCACCTACAATGAGCAGTTCTTC. Amino acids: CAWSVNRGTYNEQFF.

As to this clone: Other DNA sequences in this sample translate to the same CDR3. The chain employs TRBV7-2 and TRBJ1-1, with 7 positions matching TRBD1. Germline CDR1 is SGHTA and CDR2 is FQGNSA. This CDR3 is built from 14 residues. V gave up 5 bases and J gave up 1 base; unmatched junction bases: 4. The chain's CDR3 is CASSLRQGNTEAFF. In nucleotides, the CDR3 is TGTGCCAGCAGCCTACGACAGGGGAACACTGAAGCTTTCTTT.

The chain uses TRBV19 and TRBJ1-1; 9 positions agree with TRBD1. Germline CDR1 and CDR2: LNHDA and SQIVND (reference sequence). V dropped 5 bases and J dropped 0; count of bases not matched to a gene: 7. The CDR3 has 16 residues. CDR3 region: CASSGGTGIMNTEAFF. The CDR3 bases are TGTGCCAGTAGTGGGGGGACAGGGATTATGAACACTGAAGCTTTCTTT.

This chain joins TRBV28 and TRBJ1-6; D ambiguous. Germline-derived CDR1 and CDR2 are MDHEN and SYDVKM. This CDR3 has 17 residues. V lost 6 bases and J lost 0, with 15 bases in between. Here the CDR3 DNA reads TGTGCCAGCAGCCCGGACCTAAAGAGCTCCTATAATTCACCCCTCCACTTT. Its translation: CASSPDLKSSYNSPLHF.

The chain recombines TRBV6-1 with TRBJ1-2; TRBD1 agrees at 9 bases. The V gene's germline CDR1 is MNHNS and CDR2 SASEGT. Trimming at V came to 2 bases and at J to 0 bases, leaving 4 bases not matched to a gene. The CDR3 is 16 amino acids. CDR3 loop: CASSERDRVSNYGYTF. In DNA, the CDR3 is TGTGCCAGCAGTGAAAGGGACAGGGTTTCTAACTATGGCTACACCTTC.

V and J are TRBV18 and TRBJ1-2; D uncertain. Deletions cut 1 base from V and 4 bases from J, with 10 bases between. Germline CDR1 reads KGHSH; CDR2 reads LQKENI. CDR3 length: 14 residues. The CDR3 sequence: CASSPLADPYGYTF. In DNA form, the CDR3 reads TGTGCCAGCTCACCACTCGCCGACCCCTATGGCTACACCTTC.

CDR3 loop: CASSSRTENQPQHF. The CDR3 nucleotides are TGTGCCAGCAGCTCGCGGACCGAAAATCAGCCCCAGCATTTT. The chain is built from TRBV6-5 and TRBJ1-5, with D unresolved. CDR1 and CDR2 from the germline V gene are MNHEY and SVGAGI. The germline V and J ends were trimmed by 6 bases and 4 bases, with 13 bases remaining between them. The CDR3 runs 14 residues.

This clone occurred once. This rearrangement joins TRBV12-5 to TRBJ1-2; D gene unclear. Trimming took 0 bases from V and 2 from J, leaving 4 bases between them. Germline CDR1 reads LGHNT; CDR2 reads FRNRAP. The CDR3 sequence is 13 residues long. In DNA form, the CDR3 reads TGTGCTAGTGGTTTGGTTAACAACTATGGCTACACCTTC. It yields the protein CASGLVNNYGYTF.

V and J are TRBV7-9 and TRBJ2-7, with D possibly matching TRBD2 (5 bases). The germline CDR1 and CDR2 sequences are SEHNR and FQNEAQ (reference sequence). Deletions cut 2 bases from V and 6 bases from J, with 8 bases between. There are 12 residues in the CDR3. The CDR3: CASSLSGGEQYF. In DNA form, the CDR3 reads TGTGCCAGCAGCTTATCAGGAGGCGAGCAGTACTTC. Full variable domain (rest looked up from reference TRBV7-9 and TRBJ2-7): DTGVSQNPRHKITKRGQNVTFRCDPISEHNRLYWYRQTLGQGPEFLTYFQNEAQLEKSRLLSDRFSAERPKGSFSTLEIQRTEQGDSAMYLCASSLSGGEQYFGPGTRLTVT.

The rearrangement joins TRBV2 to TRBJ2-7; D tentatively reads TRBD1 or TRBD2 (5 bases each). The CDR3 length is 13 residues. The germline gives CDR1 SNHLY, CDR2 FYNNEI. Trimming left V 7 bases short and J 5 bases short, with 15 bases between. The CDR3 sequence is CASTSHGADEQYF. CDR3 coding DNA: TGTGCCAGCACCAGTCACGGGGCAGACGAGCAGTACTTC.

The chain uses TRBV6-5 and TRBJ1-2; 8 nucleotides line up with TRBD1. This CDR3 spans 15 amino acids. Per germline, CDR1 MNHEY and CDR2 SVGAGI. V gave up 6 bases and J gave up 4 bases; unmatched junction bases: 10. For the CDR3, the DNA is TGTGCCAGCAGCCCCACCGGACAGGGTACCTATGGCTACACCTTC. Amino acids: CASSPTGQGTYGYTF.

This sequence joins TRBV5-1 and TRBJ2-3; the D is unclear. There are 11 residues in the CDR3. Germline V CDR1 and CDR2: SGHRS, YFSETQ. V lost 6 bases and J lost 6, with 8 bases in between. CDR3 protein: CASMERDTQYF. Written as DNA, the CDR3 is TGCGCCAGCATGGAACGGGATACGCAGTATTTT. The full variable domain, with the rest looked up from reference TRBV5-1 and TRBJ2-3, is KAGVTQTPRYLIKTRGQQVTLSCSPISGHRSVSWYQQTPGQGLQFLFEYFSETQRNKGNFPGRFSGRQFSNSRSEMNVSTLELGDSALYLCASMERDTQYFGPGTRLTVL.

Concerning this clone: The sample has other DNA sequences that encode this CDR3 too. The chain employs TRBV30 and TRBJ1-2; the D is unclear. V lost 3 bases, J lost 2 bases, and 10 bases lay in between. CDR3 length: 13 amino acids. Germline CDR1 GTSNPN, CDR2 SVGIG (reference sequence). CDR3 residues: CAWSEGVNYGYTF. CDR3 nucleotide sequence: TGTGCCTGGAGCGAGGGAGTGAACTATGGCTACACCTTC.

This chain uses TRBV5-4 with TRBJ2-2; the match to TRBD2 covers 13 bases. This CDR3 comprises 17 residues. With 4 bases clipped from V and 4 bases from J, the junction kept 7 bases outside the gene matches. Looked up from germline, CDR1 is SGHNT and CDR2 is YYREEE (reference sequence). CDR3 loop: CASSPTSGRAGTGELFF. The CDR3, as DNA: TGTGCCAGCAGCCCCACTAGCGGGAGGGCCGGCACCGGGGAGCTGTTTTTT.

The chain joins TRBV5-1 to TRBJ2-2; D ambiguous. Trimming pared 4 bases from V and 4 bases from J, leaving 8 bases between. The CDR3 covers 13 residues. Germline loops: CDR1 SGHRS, CDR2 YFSETQ. The CDR3 sequence is CASSPVLTGELFF. DNA for the CDR3: TGCGCCAGCAGCCCGGTACTCACCGGGGAGCTGTTTTTT.

This chain connects TRBV7-2 to TRBJ1-3; TRBD1 is a possible D gene (6 bases). Trimming took 5 bases from V and 5 from J, leaving 16 bases between them. The CDR3 contains 15 residues. Per germline, CDR1 SGHTA and CDR2 FQGNSA. CDR3 protein: CASSLRGDWRNTIYF. The CDR3 coding sequence is TGTGCCAGCAGCCTAAGGGGGGATTGGAGAAACACCATATATTTT.